This TCR beta chain appears in the sequencing data of a study of blood T cell repertoires in COVID-19. About the study: Both acute and convalescent COVID-19 samples were obtained from the United States, Italy and Spain. In each case, the material was cDNA or gDNA derived from T cells, B-cell-depleted T cells, or PBMCs.

The Seattle patients, enrolled during active infection, were followed longitudinally. Study processing details: Estimated nucleated cell counts came from reference gene primer amplification. Generated by immunoSEQ multiplex PCR, the TCRdb table keeps only in-frame clones and is missing some. That table gives V, J and clone size, and the DNA gave D and trimming. This table holds roughly 210,000 clones, 80% to 85% found once. Germline CDR1 reads SGHAT; CDR2 reads FQNNGV. CDR3 length equals 16 residues. V lost 5 bases and J 2 bases, leaving 15 bases between the germline ends. The sequence was collected from an elderly woman with COVID-19, enrolled during active disease. The material sequenced was peripheral blood. This sequence joins TRBV11-2 and TRBJ2-2; the D gene is possibly TRBD1 (6 bases). The CDR3 here is CASSLTGTYNTGELFF. In DNA, the CDR3 is TGTGCCAGCAGCCTAACCGGGACATACAACACCGGGGAGCTGTTTTTT.